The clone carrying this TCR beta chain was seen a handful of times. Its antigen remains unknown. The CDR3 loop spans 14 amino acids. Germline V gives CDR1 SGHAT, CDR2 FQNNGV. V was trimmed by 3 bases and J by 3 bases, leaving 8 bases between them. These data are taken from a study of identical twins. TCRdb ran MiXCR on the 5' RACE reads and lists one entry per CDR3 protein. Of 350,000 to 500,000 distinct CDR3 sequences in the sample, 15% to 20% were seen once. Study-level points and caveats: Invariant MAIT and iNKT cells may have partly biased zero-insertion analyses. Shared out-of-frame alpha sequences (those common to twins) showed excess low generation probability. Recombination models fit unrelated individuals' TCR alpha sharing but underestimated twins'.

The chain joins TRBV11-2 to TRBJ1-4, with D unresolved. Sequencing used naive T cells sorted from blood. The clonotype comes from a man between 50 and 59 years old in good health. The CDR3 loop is CASSFVQSNEKLFF. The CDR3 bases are TGTGCCAGCAGCTTTGTTCAGTCTAATGAAAAACTGTTTTTT. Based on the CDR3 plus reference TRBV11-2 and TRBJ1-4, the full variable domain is EAGVAQSPRYKIIEKRQSVAFWCNPISGHATLYWYQQILGQGPKLLIQFQNNGVVDDSQLPKDRFSAERLKGVDSTLKIQPAKLEDSAVYLCASSFVQSNEKLFFGSGTQLSVL.